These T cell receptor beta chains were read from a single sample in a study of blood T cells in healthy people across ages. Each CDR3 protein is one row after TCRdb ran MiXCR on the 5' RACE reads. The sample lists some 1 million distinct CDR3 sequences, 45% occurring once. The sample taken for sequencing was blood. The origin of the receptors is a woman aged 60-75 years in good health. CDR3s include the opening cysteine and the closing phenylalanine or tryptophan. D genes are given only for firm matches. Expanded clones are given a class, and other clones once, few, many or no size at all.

CDR3aa: CASSNSGTGYNEQFF
CDR3nt: TGTGCCAGCAGTAACTCCGGGACAGGGTACAATGAGCAGTTCTTC
abundance: -
j_gene: TRBJ2-1
d_gene: TRBD1
v_gene: TRBV6-2/TRBV6-3

CDR3aa: CASSLGGLAGGYEQFF
CDR3nt: TGTGCCAGCAGCTTAGGCGGACTAGCGGGAGGGTATGAGCAGTTCTTC
abundance: -
j_gene: TRBJ2-1
d_gene: TRBD2
v_gene: TRBV7-2

CDR3aa: CASSPKGTVFFNEQYF
CDR3nt: TGTGCCAGCAGCCCCAAGGGGACAGTATTCTTCAATGAGCAGTACTTC
abundance: -
j_gene: TRBJ2-5
d_gene: TRBD1
v_gene: TRBV6-5

CDR3aa: CSARNGTNYGYTF
CDR3nt: TGCAGCGCCCGGAACGGTACTAACTATGGCTACACCTTC
abundance: few
j_gene: TRBJ1-2
d_gene: -
v_gene: TRBV29-1

CDR3aa: CASSPGLEDYGYTF
CDR3nt: TGTGCCAGCTCACCGGGACTCGAAGACTATGGCTACACCTTC
abundance: many
j_gene: TRBJ1-2
d_gene: -
v_gene: TRBV18

CDR3aa: CASGTSANTGELFF
CDR3nt: TGTGCCAGCGGGACCTCTGCGAACACCGGGGAGCTGTTTTTT
abundance: few
j_gene: TRBJ2-2
d_gene: -
v_gene: TRBV10-3

CDR3aa: CASSELKVNQPQHF
CDR3nt: TGTGCCAGCAGTGAATTGAAGGTCAATCAGCCCCAGCATTTT
abundance: -
j_gene: TRBJ1-5
d_gene: -
v_gene: TRBV25-1

CDR3aa: CASSPLGTGNSPLHF
CDR3nt: TGTGCCAGCAGTCCCCTCGGGACAGGCAATTCACCCCTCCACTTT
abundance: few
j_gene: TRBJ1-6
d_gene: TRBD1
v_gene: TRBV12-3/TRBV12-4

CDR3aa: CASGLVIGTGLYNEQYF
CDR3nt: TGTGCTAGTGGTTTGGTAATCGGGACAGGGCTATACAATGAGCAGTACTTC
abundance: once
j_gene: TRBJ2-7
d_gene: TRBD1
v_gene: TRBV12-5

CDR3aa: CASSLGGISPLHF
CDR3nt: TGTGCCAGCAGTTTAGGCGGCATTTCACCCCTCCACTTT
abundance: -
j_gene: TRBJ1-6
d_gene: -
v_gene: TRBV12-3/TRBV12-4

CDR3aa: CSVLAVSSYDEQFF
CDR3nt: TGCAGCGTTCTAGCTGTTAGCTCCTACGATGAGCAGTTCTTC
abundance: -
j_gene: TRBJ2-1
d_gene: -
v_gene: TRBV29-1

CDR3aa: CASSLGEVANVLTF
CDR3nt: TGTGCCAGCAGCTTAGGGGAAGTGGCCAACGTCCTGACTTTC
abundance: few
j_gene: TRBJ2-6
d_gene: -
v_gene: TRBV7-9

CDR3aa: CASRQGYNSPLHF
CDR3nt: TGTGCCAGCAGACAGGGGTATAATTCACCCCTCCACTTT
abundance: -
j_gene: TRBJ1-6
d_gene: TRBD1
v_gene: TRBV6-6

CDR3aa: CASSSTTLGQGKNIQYF
CDR3nt: TGCGCCAGCAGCTCTACGACTCTCGGACAGGGAAAAAACATTCAGTACTTC
abundance: few
j_gene: TRBJ2-4
d_gene: TRBD1
v_gene: TRBV4-1

CDR3aa: CASSFPPDRSSSYEQYF
CDR3nt: TGTGCCAGCAGTTTTCCCCCGGACCGCAGCAGCTCCTACGAGCAGTACTTC
abundance: -
j_gene: TRBJ2-7
d_gene: -
v_gene: TRBV28

CDR3aa: CASTQGGGSGIQYF
CDR3nt: TGTGCCAGCACCCAGGGGGGAGGTTCTGGCATTCAGTACTTC
abundance: -
j_gene: TRBJ2-4
d_gene: -
v_gene: TRBV12-3/TRBV12-4

CDR3aa: CASSKLLALGADTQYF
CDR3nt: TGTGCCAGCAGCAAATTACTAGCGCTTGGCGCAGATACGCAGTATTTT
abundance: -
j_gene: TRBJ2-3
d_gene: TRBD2
v_gene: TRBV7-3

CDR3aa: CASSQELAGALSYEQYF
CDR3nt: TGTGCCAGCAGCCAAGAACTAGCGGGAGCCCTCTCCTACGAGCAGTACTTC
abundance: -
j_gene: TRBJ2-7
d_gene: TRBD2
v_gene: TRBV3-1

CDR3aa: CASSLLGTGGKLYQETQYF
CDR3nt: TGTGCCAGCAGTTTATTAGGGACAGGAGGAAAACTGTACCAAGAGACCCAGTACTTC
abundance: -
j_gene: TRBJ2-5
d_gene: TRBD1
v_gene: TRBV27

CDR3aa: CSVEGTSGRARNEQYF
CDR3nt: TGCAGCGTTGAGGGGACTAGCGGGAGGGCCCGCAATGAGCAGTACTTC
abundance: -
j_gene: TRBJ2-5
d_gene: TRBD2
v_gene: TRBV29-1

CDR3aa: CASSDRGQHHEQFF
CDR3nt: TGTGCCAGCAGTGACAGGGGACAGCACCATGAGCAGTTCTTC
abundance: -
j_gene: TRBJ2-1
d_gene: TRBD1
v_gene: TRBV6-2/TRBV6-3

CDR3aa: CASSAKQGSYEQYF
CDR3nt: TGCGCCAGCAGCGCTAAGCAGGGCTCCTACGAGCAGTACTTC
abundance: -
j_gene: TRBJ2-7
d_gene: -
v_gene: TRBV5-1

CDR3aa: CASSLSLRQGSTNEKLFF
CDR3nt: TGTGCCAGCAGTCTATCCCTCCGACAGGGATCAACTAATGAAAAACTGTTTTTT
abundance: -
j_gene: TRBJ1-4
d_gene: TRBD1
v_gene: TRBV27

CDR3aa: CASSRLADLEQFF
CDR3nt: TGTGCCAGCAGCAGACTAGCGGACCTCGAGCAGTTCTTC
abundance: -
j_gene: TRBJ2-1
d_gene: TRBD2
v_gene: TRBV11-2

CDR3aa: CASPEGHLQETQYF
CDR3nt: TGTGCCAGCCCCGAGGGACACCTACAAGAGACCCAGTACTTC
abundance: -
j_gene: TRBJ2-5
d_gene: -
v_gene: TRBV28

CDR3aa: CSATVLDDSGANVLTF
CDR3nt: TGCAGTGCTACAGTACTCGACGACTCTGGGGCCAACGTCCTGACTTTC
abundance: -
j_gene: TRBJ2-6
d_gene: -
v_gene: TRBV20-1

CDR3aa: CASSLVWDNEQFF
CDR3nt: TGCGCCAGCAGCCTGGTTTGGGACAATGAGCAGTTCTTC
abundance: -
j_gene: TRBJ2-1
d_gene: -
v_gene: TRBV4-1

CDR3aa: CSASDGQGVGSAKNIQYF
CDR3nt: TGCAGTGCTTCGGACGGACAGGGGGTTGGAAGCGCCAAAAACATTCAGTACTTC
abundance: -
j_gene: TRBJ2-4
d_gene: TRBD1
v_gene: TRBV20-1

CDR3aa: CSAGGGRNEKLFF
CDR3nt: TGCAGCGCCGGAGGGGGCAGGAATGAAAAACTGTTTTTT
abundance: -
j_gene: TRBJ1-4
d_gene: TRBD1
v_gene: TRBV29-1

CDR3aa: CASRLVHTGELFF
CDR3nt: TGTGCCAGCAGGCTAGTTCACACCGGGGAGCTGTTTTTT
abundance: -
j_gene: TRBJ2-2
d_gene: -
v_gene: TRBV6-5

CDR3aa: CASSLGGGRAYNEQFF
CDR3nt: TGTGCCAGCAGCTTAGGGGGCGGGAGGGCCTACAATGAGCAGTTCTTC
abundance: -
j_gene: TRBJ2-1
d_gene: TRBD2
v_gene: TRBV11-3

CDR3aa: CASGGTVSYGYTF
CDR3nt: TGTGCCAGCGGGGGGACAGTTAGCTATGGCTACACCTTC
abundance: -
j_gene: TRBJ1-2
d_gene: TRBD1
v_gene: TRBV2

CDR3aa: CSARDAYGGVTDTQYF
CDR3nt: TGCAGTGCTAGAGATGCATACGGGGGCGTGACAGATACGCAGTATTTT
abundance: -
j_gene: TRBJ2-3
d_gene: -
v_gene: TRBV20-1

CDR3aa: CSAWDRSYGYTF
CDR3nt: TGCAGCGCCTGGGACAGGTCCTATGGCTACACCTTC
abundance: many
j_gene: TRBJ1-2
d_gene: TRBD1
v_gene: TRBV29-1

CDR3aa: CASSLFRTGSAYEQYF
CDR3nt: TGTGCCAGCAGTTTATTCCGGACAGGGTCGGCCTACGAGCAGTACTTC
abundance: few
j_gene: TRBJ2-7
d_gene: TRBD1
v_gene: TRBV28

CDR3aa: CASSLSTRRIFDEQYF
CDR3nt: TGTGCCAGCAGTTTATCGACGAGACGGATTTTCGACGAGCAGTACTTC
abundance: -
j_gene: TRBJ2-7
d_gene: -
v_gene: TRBV12-3/TRBV12-4

CDR3aa: CASSYSRTSGTLYEQYF
CDR3nt: TGTGCCAGCAGTTACTCGAGGACTAGCGGGACGCTCTACGAGCAGTACTTC
abundance: few
j_gene: TRBJ2-7
d_gene: TRBD2
v_gene: TRBV6-2/TRBV6-3

CDR3aa: CASSVQDIETQYF
CDR3nt: TGCGCCAGCAGTGTCCAGGACATTGAGACCCAGTACTTC
abundance: -
j_gene: TRBJ2-5
d_gene: -
v_gene: TRBV10-2

CDR3aa: CATSDHGQSNTGELFF
CDR3nt: TGTGCCACCAGTGACCACGGACAGTCGAACACCGGGGAGCTGTTTTTT
abundance: once
j_gene: TRBJ2-2
d_gene: -
v_gene: TRBV24-1

CDR3aa: CASSTTVGAPDTQYF
CDR3nt: TGTGCCAGCAGTACAACAGTGGGAGCCCCAGATACGCAGTATTTT
abundance: few
j_gene: TRBJ2-3
d_gene: -
v_gene: TRBV12-3/TRBV12-4

CDR3aa: CASRHTSGRSYEQYF
CDR3nt: TGTGCCAGCAGACACACTAGCGGGAGGTCCTACGAGCAGTACTTC
abundance: once
j_gene: TRBJ2-7
d_gene: TRBD2
v_gene: TRBV6-5

CDR3aa: CASSRAGLEEYNEQFF
CDR3nt: TGTGCCAGCAGCCGAGCGGGCCTTGAGGAGTACAATGAGCAGTTCTTC
abundance: once
j_gene: TRBJ2-1
d_gene: -
v_gene: TRBV7-9

CDR3aa: CSAKQTSDYEQYF
CDR3nt: TGCAGTGCTAAACAAACTAGCGACTACGAGCAGTACTTC
abundance: -
j_gene: TRBJ2-7
d_gene: TRBD2
v_gene: TRBV20-1

CDR3aa: CSVEDPQASYGYTF
CDR3nt: TGCAGCGTTGAAGATCCGCAAGCCAGCTATGGCTACACCTTC
abundance: few
j_gene: TRBJ1-2
d_gene: -
v_gene: TRBV29-1

CDR3aa: CASSSGLDPNEQYF
CDR3nt: TGTGCCAGCAGCTCGGGACTAGACCCTAACGAGCAGTACTTC
abundance: few
j_gene: TRBJ2-7
d_gene: TRBD2
v_gene: TRBV13

CDR3aa: CASSYTGGKAKNIQYF
CDR3nt: TGTGCCAGCAGCTACACTGGTGGGAAAGCCAAAAACATTCAGTACTTC
abundance: -
j_gene: TRBJ2-4
d_gene: -
v_gene: TRBV7-8

CDR3aa: CASSLEVAESSYNEQFF
CDR3nt: TGTGCCAGCAGCTTAGAAGTTGCGGAGAGCTCCTACAATGAGCAGTTCTTC
abundance: few
j_gene: TRBJ2-1
d_gene: -
v_gene: TRBV7-8

CDR3aa: CSARNLIGTQYF
CDR3nt: TGCAGTGCTAGAAACCTCATAGGCACGCAGTATTTT
abundance: -
j_gene: TRBJ2-3
d_gene: -
v_gene: TRBV20-1

CDR3aa: CASSLDWSEQYF
CDR3nt: TGTGCCAGCAGCTTAGATTGGTCCGAGCAGTACTTC
abundance: few
j_gene: TRBJ2-7
d_gene: -
v_gene: TRBV11-2

CDR3aa: CASSVKGLGETQYF
CDR3nt: TGCGCCAGCAGCGTGAAAGGACTAGGGGAGACCCAGTACTTC
abundance: -
j_gene: TRBJ2-5
d_gene: TRBD2
v_gene: TRBV5-1

CDR3aa: CASAPRGELFYEQYF
CDR3nt: TGTGCCAGCGCTCCCCGGGGGGAGTTATTCTACGAGCAGTACTTC
abundance: -
j_gene: TRBJ2-7
d_gene: TRBD2
v_gene: TRBV7-9

CDR3aa: CSARAQAPLVPVTQYF
CDR3nt: TGCAGTGCTAGAGCCCAAGCCCCATTAGTCCCAGTTACGCAGTATTTT
abundance: few
j_gene: TRBJ2-3
d_gene: -
v_gene: TRBV20-1